These 20 T cell receptor beta chains were sequenced from one sample in a study of T cells in Graves' hyperthyroidism and ophthalmopathy. RNA transcripts gave rise to amplified TCR beta CDR3 regions. When the TCR CDR3 underwent first-round RT-PCR, the HTBI primer set was used. Using its own MiXCR run on the multiplex PCR reads, TCRdb lists one record per CDR3 protein. The data contain roughly 550,000 distinct CDR3 sequences, 15% to 20% of them seen just once; the ten biggest clones take up 25% to 35%. The sample consisted of blood. The receptors were sampled from a woman aged 25-40 years with Graves' ophthalmopathy.

This clonotype has a count of ten or more. The V call is TRBV2, the J call TRBJ1-4; unclear D gene. From germline, CDR1 is SNHLY and CDR2 FYNNEI. V was trimmed by 4 bases and J by 0 bases, leaving 12 bases between them. This CDR3 comprises 16 residues. This CDR3 reads CASSGVGLATNEKLFF. CDR3 DNA sequence: TGTGCCAGCAGTGGAGTAGGCCTTGCAACTAATGAAAAACTGTTTTTT.

This clonotype was seen only a few times. The V and J genes are TRBV11-3 and TRBJ2-7, with 8 bases identical to TRBD2. This CDR3 region has 14 residues. Germline V gives CDR1 SGHNT, CDR2 YENEEA. Trimming removed 5 bases from V and 5 bases from J; junction bases left unmatched: 8. The CDR3 region is CASSINGRVNEQYF. The DNA for the CDR3 is TGTGCCAGCAGCATCAACGGGAGGGTTAACGAGCAGTACTTC.

This clonotype occurred many times. J is TRBJ2-5 and V is TRBV3-1; TRBD1 agrees at 12 bases. Germline V CDR1 and CDR2: LGHDT, YNNKEL (reference sequence). CDR3 length: 18 amino acids. Trimming cost V 3 bases and J 4 bases; bases outside gene matches: 12. CDR3 sequence reads: CASSQRLLGTGGAETQYF. The CDR3 coding sequence is TGTGCCAGCAGCCAGCGTTTGCTCGGGACAGGGGGCGCAGAGACCCAGTACTTC.

The chain couples TRBV7-8 to TRBJ2-4, with TRBD2 matching 10 bases. Germline V gene sequence: CDR1 SGHVS, CDR2 FQNEAQ. The CDR3 has 17 amino acids. With V trimmed by 5 bases and J by 7 bases, 14 bases remained unmatched. This CDR3 is CASSQAIGTSVSNIQYF. In DNA form, the CDR3 reads TGTGCCAGCAGCCAAGCTATAGGGACTAGCGTTTCGAACATTCAGTACTTC.

In its sample, this clonotype was seen many times. The gene calls are TRBV6-6 and TRBJ2-7; TRBD1 agrees at 8 bases. Germline V gene lookup returns CDR1 MNHNY and CDR2 SVGAGI (reference sequence). This CDR3 is 15 amino acids long. V lost 0 bases to trimming and J lost 2 bases; unmatched junction nucleotides: 3. CDR3 bases: TGTGCCAGCAGTTACTCGAAGGGACAGGCCTACGAGCAGTACTTC. This encodes CASSYSKGQAYEQYF.

This clonotype was found many times. This chain links TRBV18 with TRBJ2-3, with D perhaps TRBD1 (6 bases). Germline loops: CDR1 KGHSH, CDR2 LQKENI. V lost 4 bases and J lost 4, with 12 bases in between. The CDR3 extends over 14 amino acids. CDR3 in amino acids: CASSLDRPADTQYF. The CDR3 bases are TGTGCCAGCTCACTCGACAGGCCGGCAGATACGCAGTATTTT.

This clonotype has ten or more counts. The chain combines TRBV2 with TRBJ2-7; D is perhaps TRBD2 (5 bases). This CDR3 contains 13 residues. Trimming took 11 bases from V and 0 from J, leaving 14 bases between them. Germline CDR1 and CDR2: SNHLY and FYNNEI. The CDR3 nucleotides read TGTGCCGCGGTCCTACGGGGCTCCTACGAGCAGTACTTC. Protein product: CAAVLRGSYEQYF. The complete variable domain, with remaining parts taken from reference TRBV2 and TRBJ2-7, reads EPEVTQTPSHQVTQMGQEVILRCVPISNHLYFYWYRQILGQKVEFLVSFYNNEISEKSEIFDDQFSVERPDGSNFTLKIRSTKLEDSAMYFCAAVLRGSYEQYFGPGTRLTVT.

Ten or more counts support this clonotype. The J gene is TRBJ1-5, the V gene TRBV2; D uncertain. The CDR3 contains 13 residues. Germline values: CDR1 SNHLY, CDR2 FYNNEI. V lost 7 bases and J lost 0, with 7 bases in between. CDR3 coding DNA: TGTGCCAGCACCATATATAGCAATCAGCCCCAGCATTTT. It translates to CASTIYSNQPQHF.

The rearrangement uses TRBV28 and TRBJ1-5, with D hard to call. V dropped 5 bases and J dropped 4 bases, with 9 bases sitting between them. The CDR3 runs to 13 residues. Germline loops: CDR1 MDHEN, CDR2 SYDVKM. The CDR3 DNA reads as TGTGCCAGCAGTAATGGGGTTAATCAGCCCCAGCATTTT. Translated, it gives CASSNGVNQPQHF.

The J gene is TRBJ2-4, the V gene TRBV4-1; D may match TRBD1 or TRBD2 (5 bases each). V was shortened by 1 base and J by 9 bases, with 7 bases between the two germline ends. CDR1 and CDR2 from the germline V gene are MGHRA and YSYEKL. The CDR3 length is 12 residues. The CDR3 is CASSQAGAIQYF. Here the CDR3 DNA reads TGCGCCAGCAGCCAAGCCGGGGCCATTCAGTACTTC.

This clonotype was seen more than once but under ten times. The chain is built from TRBV29-1 and TRBJ1-1; TRBD1 agrees at 9 bases. The CDR3 loop spans 18 amino acids. Losses at the gene ends were 0 bases for V and 2 bases for J; bases not matched to a gene: 13. In germline, CDR1 is SQVTM, CDR2 ANQGSEA. The CDR3 loop is CSVEDSMGTGRANTEAFF. CDR3 coding DNA: TGCAGCGTTGAAGATTCAATGGGGACAGGGAGGGCCAACACTGAAGCTTTCTTT.

At least ten counts were recorded for this clonotype. This chain links TRBV5-8 with TRBJ2-2; D ambiguous. Between the trimmed V and J ends, which lost 2 bases and 4 bases, there was a span of 9 bases. The germline V gene encodes CDR1 SGHTS and CDR2 YDEGEE. The CDR3 runs to 14 residues. The CDR3 coding sequence is TGTGCCAGCAGCTTTATATCCAGCACCGGGGAGCTGTTTTTT. Its protein product is CASSFISSTGELFF.

Many counts were recorded for this clonotype. J is TRBJ2-7 and V is TRBV18, with TRBD2 as a possible D gene (5 bases). Trimming left V 6 bases short and J 7 bases short, with 13 bases between. Germline V gives CDR1 KGHSH, CDR2 LQKENI. CDR3 length equals 12 residues. CDR3 DNA: TGTGCCAGCTCTCCGGGGAATGGTGAGCAGTACTTC. Amino acid sequence: CASSPGNGEQYF.

This clonotype was counted between two and nine times. This chain connects TRBV10-2 to TRBJ2-2; 12 bases line up with TRBD2. CDR1 and CDR2 from the germline V gene are WSHSY and SAAADI. CDR3 length: 18 residues. The ends lost 0 bases at V and 5 bases at J; junction bases unmatched: 7. The CDR3 reads CASSESWTSGTGTGELFF. The CDR3 bases are TGCGCCAGCAGTGAGTCTTGGACTAGCGGGACGGGAACCGGGGAGCTGTTTTTT.

The chain employs TRBV6-1 and TRBJ2-1, with D perhaps TRBD2 (6 bases). The CDR3 extends over 12 amino acids. Looked up from germline, CDR1 is MNHNS and CDR2 is SASEGT. Trimming cost V 5 bases and J 6 bases, with 8 bases left between them. This CDR3 is CASSRDSNEQFF. As DNA, the CDR3 is TGTGCCAGCAGTAGGGACTCCAATGAGCAGTTCTTC.

This clonotype was counted ten times or more. The CDR3 is CASSLEGRDQPQHF. CDR3 DNA: TGTGCCAGCAGTTTGGAGGGGCGGGATCAGCCCCAGCATTTT. The chain uses TRBV12-3 or TRBV12-4 and TRBJ1-5; TRBD1 is a possible D gene (5 bases). The CDR3 has 14 residues. Trimming cost V 3 bases and J 5 bases, with 11 bases left between them.

A few counts support this clonotype. The chain employs TRBV29-1 and TRBJ2-2, with 13 nucleotides matching TRBD2. CDR1 and CDR2 (germline): SQVTM, ANQGSEA. CDR3 size: 13 residues. The trim removed 6 bases at V and 5 bases at J, leaving 0 bases unmatched. The CDR3 DNA sequence: TGCAGCGTGACTAGCGGGAGGACCGGGGAGCTGTTTTTT. It specifies CSVTSGRTGELFF.

This clonotype was detected ten times or more. This rearrangement joins TRBV29-1 to TRBJ2-2; D remains unclear. The V gene's germline CDR1 is SQVTM and CDR2 ANQGSEA. This CDR3 region has 12 residues. Deletions cut 3 bases from V and 1 base from J, with 3 bases between. The CDR3 reads CSVEVNTGELFF. CDR3 nucleotides: TGCAGCGTTGAGGTGAACACCGGGGAGCTGTTTTTT.

This clonotype was recorded at least ten times. This chain links TRBV20-1 with TRBJ1-5; D is unclear. This CDR3 has 14 amino acids. Trimming took off 3 bases at V and 0 bases at J, with 9 bases between the two ends. The germline CDR1 and CDR2 sequences are DFQATT and SNEGSKA (reference sequence). The CDR3 reads CSASLRGSNQPQHF. The CDR3, as DNA: TGCAGTGCTAGCCTTCGAGGTAGCAATCAGCCCCAGCATTTT.

This clonotype was seen more than once but under ten times. The chain couples TRBV7-9 to TRBJ2-7; 8 nucleotides agree with TRBD2. CDR1 is SEHNR, CDR2 FQNEAQ, per germline (reference sequence). V shed 8 bases and J 1 base; nucleotides not matched to a gene: 13. CDR3 length: 16 residues. CDR3 amino acids: CASLTSERAPSYEQYF. As DNA, the CDR3 is TGTGCCAGCCTGACTAGCGAGAGAGCCCCTTCCTACGAGCAGTACTTC.